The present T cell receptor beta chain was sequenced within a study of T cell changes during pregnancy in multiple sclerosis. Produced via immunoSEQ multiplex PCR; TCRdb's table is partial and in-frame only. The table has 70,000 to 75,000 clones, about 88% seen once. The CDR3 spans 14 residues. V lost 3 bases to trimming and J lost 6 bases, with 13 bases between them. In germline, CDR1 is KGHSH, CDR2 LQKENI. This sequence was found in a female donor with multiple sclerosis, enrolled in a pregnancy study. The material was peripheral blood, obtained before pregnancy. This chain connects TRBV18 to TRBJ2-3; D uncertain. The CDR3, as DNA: TGTGCCAGCTCACCCCCCGGTCGGTCGGATACGCAGTATTTT. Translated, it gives CASSPPGRSDTQYF.